Listed below are T cell receptor beta chains from one sample, sequenced in a study of T cell clones after liver transplantation. Generated by immunoSEQ multiplex PCR, the TCRdb table keeps only in-frame clones and is missing some. The table records about 72,000 clones, more than 75% of them present only once. The sequencing here drew on CD4+ T cells from blood, taken before liver transplant. The origin of the receptors is a human donor who received a liver transplant. Both conserved end residues are part of each CDR3.

J gene: TRBJ1-5
V gene: TRBV6-6
CDR3 protein: CASTPTRLNQPQHF

J gene: TRBJ2-7
V gene: TRBV7-8
CDR3 protein: CASSSPDQGFYEQYF

J gene: TRBJ2-1
V gene: TRBV6-1
CDR3 protein: CATPPSTYNEQFF

J gene: TRBJ2-7
V gene: TRBV28
CDR3 protein: CASSEGGDGYEQYF

J gene: TRBJ1-1
V gene: TRBV29-1
CDR3 protein: CSARPLSTPEAFF

J gene: TRBJ2-7
V gene: TRBV5-1
CDR3 protein: CASSLAGSGYEQYF

J gene: TRBJ2-3
V gene: TRBV4-1
CDR3 protein: CASSQELRNTQYF

J gene: TRBJ1-3
V gene: TRBV5-6
CDR3 protein: CASSLLQAGGNTIYF

J gene: TRBJ2-3
V gene: TRBV6-5
CDR3 protein: CASSPTTSTDTQYF

J gene: TRBJ1-2
V gene: TRBV11-1
CDR3 protein: CASSPPDYGYTF

J gene: TRBJ2-3
V gene: TRBV18
CDR3 protein: CASSPTGGDTQYF

J gene: TRBJ2-5
V gene: TRBV5-6
CDR3 protein: CASSSTSGQETQYF

J gene: TRBJ2-7
V gene: TRBV27
CDR3 protein: CASSWAGTAVYEQYF

J gene: TRBJ2-2
V gene: TRBV19
CDR3 protein: CASRSGTNTGELFF

J gene: TRBJ1-1
V gene: TRBV7-6
CDR3 protein: CASSLAGVNTEAFF